This TCR beta chain was sequenced in a study of shared clonotypes between healthy human individuals (dated by TCRdb to about 2020). At the level of the whole study: The cohort comprised a couple of women and three men aged 18 to 49 years. Each donor's leukapheresis produced roughly between about 0.9 and 9.5 billion PBMCs. For each donor, three plates each were used for CD4 naive and CD4 memory, two plates were used for CD8 naive, and one plate was used for CD8 memory. Different laboratories and diverse techniques were used to prepare libraries and sequence TCR repertoires, to increase sequencing depth and limit assay-specific biases. The study deeply sequenced blood TCR repertoires of five healthy adults to estimate repertoire size and the extent of clonotype sharing between individuals. General findings and caveats noted by the study authors: Higher generation probabilities were observed for clonotypes shared by all four sorted-subset donors than for non-shared clonotypes. The small number of donors limited the genetic and exposure-history diversity represented. About 4.5% of naive CD4, 3.5% of naive CD8, approximately 2% of memory CD4, and 0.4% of memory CD8 clonotypes were shared across several donors. Estimated clonotype richness was generally larger for naive than for memory subsets. Rarefaction of sorted-subset datasets indicated incomplete sequencing despite the large sequencing depth. Pairwise subsampling indicated that sequencing depth was expected to affect the degree of clonotype sharing among donors. Only blood was sampled, and tissue TCR repertoires likely differ from those in blood.

CD8 naive samples were CD45RO-negative cells positively selected for CCR7, giving a CD45RA+CCR7+ population that excluded TemRA cells. Healthy HIV-negative adults with no recently reported acute infections or vaccinations were included as donors. All donors were Caucasian adults living in Nashville, Tennessee, USA. Blood was collected by leukapheresis, and PBMCs were isolated by Ficoll-Histopaque density gradient centrifugation and then cryopreserved in liquid nitrogen vapor phase. Purity and quantity of every magnetically sorted T cell population were checked by analytical flow cytometry. Genomic DNA was isolated from every sorted fraction and measured by UV absorbance on a Nanodrop 2000c. V loses 4 bases, J loses 3 bases, and the germline ends lie 16 bases apart. Reading from cysteine to phenylalanine, the CDR3 counts 15 amino acids. Only the CDR3 DNA stays, 45 bases, in frame from base 1. Sequences LGHNA (CDR1) and YSLEER (CDR2) are obtained from the germline V gene.

On this clone itself: Which antigen it targets is not known. The input lacks base qualities; no much larger clone sits a single base away.

Using the deep immunoSEQ assay, TCR CDR3 regions were amplified from genomic DNA by multiplex PCR. Extracted genomic DNA from each cell subset was spread evenly across all wells of several immunoSEQ 96-well plates, with each plate serving as a replicate. For sorted subsets, approximately 190 ng of genomic DNA, equivalent to roughly 33,000 T cell genomes, went into each replicate PCR. Purified libraries were measured with a Qubit 3.0 fluorometer, size-checked on a Bioanalyzer 2100, and measured again with the KAPA Library Quantification kit. Every immunoSEQ 96-well plate was sequenced on a dedicated single-read 150-cycle Illumina NextSeq 550 flow cell. On the study's bioinformatics: Because only junctional sequences without quality scores were contained in the immunoSEQ output, filtering matching that applied to full-length reads could not be performed. Sequences were annotated with PyIR, a Python wrapper for IgBLAST v1.9, and V/J genes and CDR3 were assigned using IMGT germline references. Reads with weak V/J assignments (E-value above 1e-6), missing CDR3, stop codons, out-of-frame junctions, or ambiguous translated residues were removed. V3J clonotypes were defined as sequences sharing the same inferred V gene, J gene, and CDR3 amino acid sequence. Percentage overlap between repertoires was calculated by dividing the number of shared unique clonotypes by the size of the smaller repertoire. Repertoire richness was assessed with RTK rarefaction, the Chao1 estimator, and Recon v2.1 estimates of unobserved clonotypes. Generation probabilities were computed with OLGA for all TCRbeta clonotypes obtained by the gDNA method from a few donors. TCRdb mirrors the immuneACCESS table, restricted to in-frame sequences. Some clones are absent from its copies; in checked studies, under half trace to an unresolved V gene, and the reason for the others is unknown. D and trimming come from the DNA, and the V and J calls and clone size come from that table. In all, the sample holds roughly 2,000,000 clones, and approximately 94% of those were seen once. The ten largest account for approximately 1.2% of the sample.

The clonotype comes from a young man in good health. The specimen was naive CD8+ T cells sorted from blood. This specimen's cell subset or site label, interpreted: CD45RA+CCR7+. This chain joins TRBV4-3 to TRBJ2-7; the D gene cannot be named for sure. The DNA reads TGCGCCAGCAGCCGCTTATTTCACACAGACTACGAGCAGTACTTC. This codes for CASSRLFHTDYEQYF.